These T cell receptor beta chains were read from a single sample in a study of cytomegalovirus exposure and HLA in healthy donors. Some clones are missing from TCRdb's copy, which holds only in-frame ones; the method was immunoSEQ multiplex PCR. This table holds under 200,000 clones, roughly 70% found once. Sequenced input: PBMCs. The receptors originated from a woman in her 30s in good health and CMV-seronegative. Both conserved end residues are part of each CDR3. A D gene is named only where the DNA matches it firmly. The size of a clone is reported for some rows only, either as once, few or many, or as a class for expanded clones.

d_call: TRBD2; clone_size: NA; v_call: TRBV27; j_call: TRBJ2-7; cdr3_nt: TGTGCCAGCAGTCCTCGGGCTAGCGGACCGTACGAGCAGTACTTC; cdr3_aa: CASSPRASGPYEQYF
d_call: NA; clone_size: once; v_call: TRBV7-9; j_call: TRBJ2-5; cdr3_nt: TGTGCCAGCAGCTCCAGCAGGGGGACCCAGTACTTC; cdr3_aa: CASSSSRGTQYF
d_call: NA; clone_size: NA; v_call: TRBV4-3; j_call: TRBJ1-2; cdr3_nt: TGCGCCAGCAGCCAGACGGGAAGTACAGGGATCTATGGCTACACCTTC; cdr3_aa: CASSQTGSTGIYGYTF
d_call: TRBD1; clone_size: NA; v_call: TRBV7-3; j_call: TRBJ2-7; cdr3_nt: TGTGCCAGCAGCCTGACAGGGGGTGCCGCCTACGAGCAGTACTTC; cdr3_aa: CASSLTGGAAYEQYF
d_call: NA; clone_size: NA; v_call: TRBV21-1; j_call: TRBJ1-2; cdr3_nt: TGTGCCAGCGAGGTAGGGGGGGGCTATGGCTACACCTTC; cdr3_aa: CASEVGGGYGYTF
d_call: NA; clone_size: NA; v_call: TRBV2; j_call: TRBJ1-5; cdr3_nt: TGTGCCAGCAGTGAAGTAACAGGGATCCCCCATAGCAATCAGCCCCAGCATTTT; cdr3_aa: CASSEVTGIPHSNQPQHF
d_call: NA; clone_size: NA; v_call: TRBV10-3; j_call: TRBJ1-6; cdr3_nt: TGTGCCATCAGTGAGTCATGGACTGACTCCTATAATTCACCCCTCCACTTT; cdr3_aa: CAISESWTDSYNSPLHF
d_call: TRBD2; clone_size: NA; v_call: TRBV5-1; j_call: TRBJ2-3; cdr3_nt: TGCGCCAGCAGCTTGGGCGGGGGGGGGAGCACAGATACGCAGTATTTT; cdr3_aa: CASSLGGGGSTDTQYF
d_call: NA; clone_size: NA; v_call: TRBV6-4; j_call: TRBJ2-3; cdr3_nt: TGTGCCAGCAGCCCTGAGGGAGCTAGCACAGATACGCAGTATTTT; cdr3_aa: CASSPEGASTDTQYF
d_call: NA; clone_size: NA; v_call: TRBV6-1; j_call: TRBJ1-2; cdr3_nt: TGTGCCAGCAGTGAATACTTCACCAGGGCGCGGACGATCTATGGCTACACCTTC; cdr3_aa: CASSEYFTRARTIYGYTF
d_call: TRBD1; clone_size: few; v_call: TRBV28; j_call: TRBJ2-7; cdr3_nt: TGTGCCAGCAGCATACAGGGGCTAACCTACGAGCAGTACTTC; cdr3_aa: CASSIQGLTYEQYF
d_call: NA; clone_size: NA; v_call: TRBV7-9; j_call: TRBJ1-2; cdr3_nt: TGTGCCAGCAGCCCAATAGCTAACTATGGCTACACCTTC; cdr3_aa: CASSPIANYGYTF
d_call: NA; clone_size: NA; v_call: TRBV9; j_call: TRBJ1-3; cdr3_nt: TGTGCCAGCAGCCCCACACCCCTCTCTGGAAACACCATATATTTT; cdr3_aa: CASSPTPLSGNTIYF
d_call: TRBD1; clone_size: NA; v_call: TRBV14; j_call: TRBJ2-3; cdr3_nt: TGTGCCAGCAGCCTCGGGACAGGGGGAGATACGCAGTATTTT; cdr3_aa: CASSLGTGGDTQYF
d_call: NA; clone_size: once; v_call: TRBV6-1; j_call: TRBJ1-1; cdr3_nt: TGTGCCAGCACCGAGCGGGCGAACACTGAAGCTTTCTTT; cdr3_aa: CASTERANTEAFF
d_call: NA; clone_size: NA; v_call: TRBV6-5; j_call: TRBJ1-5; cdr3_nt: TGTGCCAGCAGTGAGGGGGAGGGGCAGCCCCAGCATTTT; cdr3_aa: CASSEGEGQPQHF
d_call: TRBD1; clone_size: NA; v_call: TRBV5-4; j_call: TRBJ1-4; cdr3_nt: TGTGCCAGCAGCTTGTTGACAGGGGAAAAACTGTTTTTT; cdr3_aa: CASSLLTGEKLFF
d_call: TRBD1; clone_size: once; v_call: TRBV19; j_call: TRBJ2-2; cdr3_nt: TGTGCCAGTAGTATTTGGGACAGCTCGGGGGAGCTGTTTTTT; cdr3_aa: CASSIWDSSGELFF
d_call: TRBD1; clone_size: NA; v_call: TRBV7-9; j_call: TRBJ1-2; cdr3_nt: TGTGCCAGCAGCTCCGGGACAGCCCAGACCTATGGCTACACCTTC; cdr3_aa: CASSSGTAQTYGYTF
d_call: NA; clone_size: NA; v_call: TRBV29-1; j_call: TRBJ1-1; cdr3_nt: TGCAGCGGAGAGGGGAGGATGAACACTGAAGCTTTCTTT; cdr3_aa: CSGEGRMNTEAFF
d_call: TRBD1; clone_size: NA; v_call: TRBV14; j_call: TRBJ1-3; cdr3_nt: TGTGCCAGCAGCCAAGTGTTTGTCCGGGACAGGGGGTACGGAAACACCATATATTTT; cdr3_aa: CASSQVFVRDRGYGNTIYF
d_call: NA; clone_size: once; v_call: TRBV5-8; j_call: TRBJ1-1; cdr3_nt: TGTGCCAGCAGCGGGGGGGAGGGGACTCTATTAAACACTGAAGCTTTCTTT; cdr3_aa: CASSGGEGTLLNTEAFF
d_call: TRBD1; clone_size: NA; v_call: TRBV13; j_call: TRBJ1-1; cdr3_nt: TGTGCCAGCAAGGCAGGGGGCTTGGCCACTGAAGCTTTCTTT; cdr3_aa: CASKAGGLATEAFF
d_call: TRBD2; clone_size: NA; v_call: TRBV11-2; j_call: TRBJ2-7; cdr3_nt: TGTGCCAGCAGCTACGCACCAACGACTAGCGGGGGGTACGAGCAGTACTTC; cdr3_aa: CASSYAPTTSGGYEQYF
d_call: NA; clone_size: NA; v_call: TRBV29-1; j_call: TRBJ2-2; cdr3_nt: TGCAGCGTCCTTACCACATTCACTAGCGGGGAGCTGTTTTTT; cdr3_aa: CSVLTTFTSGELFF
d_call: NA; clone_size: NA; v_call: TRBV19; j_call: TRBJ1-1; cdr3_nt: TGTGCCAGTAGTATACAAGGTAAAGCGGGCACTGAAGCTTTCTTT; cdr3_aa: CASSIQGKAGTEAFF
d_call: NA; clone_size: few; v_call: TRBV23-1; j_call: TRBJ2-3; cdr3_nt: TGCGCCAGCAGTCAGGGACACCAAGACTGCACAGATACGCAGTATTTT; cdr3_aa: CASSQGHQDCTDTQYF
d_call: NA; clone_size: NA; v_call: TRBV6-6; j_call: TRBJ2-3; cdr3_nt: TGTGCCAGCAGTCACGGACAGATAGGCACAGATACGCAGTATTTT; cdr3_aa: CASSHGQIGTDTQYF
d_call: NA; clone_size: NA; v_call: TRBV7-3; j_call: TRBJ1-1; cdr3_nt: TGTGCCAGCAGCTTAACAGGGGCAGGGTCGGACACTGAAGCTTTCTTT; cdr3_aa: CASSLTGAGSDTEAFF
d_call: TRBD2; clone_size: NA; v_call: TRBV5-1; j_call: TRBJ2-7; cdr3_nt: TGCGCCAGCAGCGATTGGACTAGCGGGGACGAGCAGTACTTC; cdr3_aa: CASSDWTSGDEQYF
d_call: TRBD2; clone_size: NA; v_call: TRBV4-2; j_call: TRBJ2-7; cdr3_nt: TGTGCCAGCAGCCAACTATGGGGGGGGTGCGAGCAGTACTTC; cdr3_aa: CASSQLWGGCEQYF
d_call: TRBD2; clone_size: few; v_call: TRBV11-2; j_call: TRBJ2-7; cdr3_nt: TGTGCCAGCAGCTTAGGTCTAGCGGGAGTACACGAGCAGTACTTC; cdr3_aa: CASSLGLAGVHEQYF
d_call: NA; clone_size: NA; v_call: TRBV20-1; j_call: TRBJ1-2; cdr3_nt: TGCAGTGCTAACGGGTATGGCTACACCTTC; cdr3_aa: CSANGYGYTF
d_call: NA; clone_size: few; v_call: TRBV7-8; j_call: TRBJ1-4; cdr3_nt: TGTGCCAGCAGCTTTAACAGGGTGTCTAATGAAAAACTGTTTTTT; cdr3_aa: CASSFNRVSNEKLFF
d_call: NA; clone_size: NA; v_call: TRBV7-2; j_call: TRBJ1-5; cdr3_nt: TGTGCCAGCAGCTTAGGCAGGGTGGGCAATCAGCCCCAGCATTTT; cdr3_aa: CASSLGRVGNQPQHF
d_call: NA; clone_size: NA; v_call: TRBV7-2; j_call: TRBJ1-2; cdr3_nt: TGTGCCAGCAGCGAGGGACTCCGGGACTTCTATGGCTACACCTTC; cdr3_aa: CASSEGLRDFYGYTF
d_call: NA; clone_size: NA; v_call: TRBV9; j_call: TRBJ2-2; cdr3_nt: TGTGCCAGCAGCGCCCTAACCGGGGAGCTGTTTTTT; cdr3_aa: CASSALTGELFF
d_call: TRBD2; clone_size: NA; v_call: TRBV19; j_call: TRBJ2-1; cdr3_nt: TGTGCCAGTAATTACGGACTAGCGCACAATGAGCAGTTCTTC; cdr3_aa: CASNYGLAHNEQFF
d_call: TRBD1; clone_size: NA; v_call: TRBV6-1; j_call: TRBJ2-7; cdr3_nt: TGTGCCAGCAGTGAAATGGTCGGAGAGGGGGCCCACTCTTTCGAGCAGTACTTC; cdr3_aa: CASSEMVGEGAHSFEQYF
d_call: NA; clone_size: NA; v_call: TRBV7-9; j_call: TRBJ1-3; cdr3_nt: TGTGCCAGCAGCCCTTTCCAGAACCGCGCTGGGCGCACCATATATTTT; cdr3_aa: CASSPFQNRAGRTIYF